Each of the 27 T cell receptor beta chains below was sequenced from the same sample in a study of naive and memory T cell subsets. The beta constant-region primer was an equimolar mix of two oligonucleotides covering TRBC1 and TRBC2. TCRdb analysed the UMI-ligation and nested PCR reads with MiXCR anew, one entry per CDR3 protein. The sample records roughly 98,000 distinct CDR3 sequences, 7% to 7.5% being singletons. Source material: central memory CD4+ T cells from blood. The receptors come from a human donor in good health.

This clonotype was seen many times. V is TRBV28 and J is TRBJ1-1; D may be TRBD1 (6 bases). The V end was cut by 5 bases, the J end by 1 base, with 11 bases between. CDR3 length equals 14 residues. Germline CDR1 reads MDHEN; CDR2 reads SYDVKM. The CDR3 spells CASSVMGQNTEAFF. The CDR3 bases are TGTGCCAGCAGTGTAATGGGACAGAACACTGAAGCTTTCTTT.

This chain connects TRBV15 to TRBJ2-3; TRBD1 is a possible D gene (6 bases). The germline gives CDR1 LNHNV, CDR2 YYDKDF (reference sequence). Trimming removed 0 bases at V and 8 bases at J, with 15 bases between. The CDR3 runs 15 residues. The CDR3 spells CATSRDRTERGTQYF. The CDR3 DNA reads TGTGCCACCAGCAGAGATAGGACAGAAAGGGGTACGCAGTATTTT.

This sequence joins TRBV6-1 and TRBJ2-5; TRBD1 aligns across 8 bases. The CDR3 runs 15 residues. Looked up from germline, CDR1 is MNHNS and CDR2 is SASEGT. The V segment lost 6 bases and the J segment 2 bases; nucleotides outside the gene matches: 8. This CDR3 is CASSASRTGQETQYF. The CDR3 DNA reads as TGTGCCAGCAGCGCCTCCCGGACAGGGCAAGAGACCCAGTACTTC.

This chain connects TRBV5-1 to TRBJ1-4; D perhaps matches TRBD1 (5 bases). Germline V gene data show CDR1 as SGHRS and CDR2 as YFSETQ. V dropped 4 bases and J dropped 0 bases, with 13 bases sitting between them. The CDR3 sequence is 16 residues long. The CDR3 region has the DNA TGCGCCAGCAGCATGGCCTGGGGACCAACTAATGAAAAACTGTTTTTT. Encoded protein: CASSMAWGPTNEKLFF. The entire variable domain, with the rest obtained from reference TRBV5-1 and TRBJ1-4, is as follows: KAGVTQTPRYLIKTRGQQVTLSCSPISGHRSVSWYQQTPGQGLQFLFEYFSETQRNKGNFPGRFSGRQFSNSRSEMNVSTLELGDSALYLCASSMAWGPTNEKLFFGSGTQLSVL.

The rearrangement uses TRBV11-2 and TRBJ2-7; D gene unclear. Per the germline V gene, CDR1 is SGHAT and CDR2 is FQNNGV. The CDR3 spans 17 residues. Between the trimmed V and J ends, which lost 5 bases and 2 bases, there was a span of 22 bases. CDR3: CASSPLGRSLPTYEQYF. The CDR3 DNA reads as TGTGCCAGCAGCCCCCTGGGCAGGAGCCTTCCTACCTACGAGCAGTACTTC.

This clonotype was observed many times. V is TRBV6-1 and J is TRBJ1-1; D is uncertain. V shed 7 bases and J shed 10 bases, with 13 bases lying between them. Germline CDR1 and CDR2: MNHNS and SASEGT. This CDR3 region has 11 residues. The CDR3 loop is CASIGQVSAFF. In DNA, the CDR3 is TGTGCCAGCATCGGTCAGGTGTCAGCTTTCTTT.

This clonotype was picked up many times. V gene TRBV12-5 combines with J gene TRBJ2-4; weak D call: TRBD2 (6 bases). Trimming stripped 3 bases from V and 3 bases from J, with 9 bases between. CDR1 is LGHNT and CDR2 is FRNRAP in the germline V gene. The CDR3 length is 14 residues. The CDR3, as DNA: TGTGCTAGTGGTTTCTGGGGAGGCAAAAACATTCAGTACTTC. Translating gives CASGFWGGKNIQYF.

This clonotype was recorded at least ten times. This sequence joins TRBV30 and TRBJ1-1; D is possibly TRBD1 (6 bases). Germline CDR1 GTSNPN, CDR2 SVGIG (reference sequence). Trimming left V 4 bases short and J 3 bases short, with 9 bases between. The CDR3 contains 12 residues. CDR3 in DNA: TGTGCCTGGAACAGGGTGCACACTGAAGCTTTCTTT. It codes for CAWNRVHTEAFF.

This clonotype appeared many times. J is TRBJ1-1 and V is TRBV20-1; D uncertain. The CDR3 is made up of 13 amino acids. V was pared by 0 bases and J by 1 base, with 6 bases between. Germline-derived CDR1 and CDR2 are DFQATT and SNEGSKA (reference sequence). CDR3 coding DNA: TGCAGTGCTAGAGAATGGACGAACACTGAAGCTTTCTTT. The encoded protein is CSAREWTNTEAFF.

The genes are TRBV18 and TRBJ2-4; 10 bases line up with TRBD1. Germline V gene data show CDR1 as KGHSH and CDR2 as LQKENI. This CDR3 comprises 16 residues. Trimming took 3 bases from V and 0 from J; bases not matched to a gene: 2. The CDR3 nucleotides are TGTGCCAGCTCACCTTGGGACAGGGGAGCCAAAAACATTCAGTACTTC. It translates to CASSPWDRGAKNIQYF.

The chain is built from TRBV20-1 and TRBJ1-3; D unclear. The CDR3 runs to 15 residues. Trimming stripped 1 base from V and 0 bases from J, with 10 bases between. Per germline, CDR1 DFQATT and CDR2 SNEGSKA (reference sequence). The CDR3, as DNA: TGCAGTGCTAGAGCCGGTTTGGACTCTGGAAACACCATATATTTT. It is translated as CSARAGLDSGNTIYF.

At least ten counts were recorded for this clonotype. This chain uses TRBV12-3 or TRBV12-4 with TRBJ1-1, with D perhaps matching TRBD1 (6 bases). The CDR3 runs to 13 residues. The germline V and J ends were trimmed by 7 bases and 7 bases, with 16 bases remaining between them. CDR3 coding DNA: TGTGCCAGCATCCGGACAGATATTTATGAAGCTTTCTTT. Protein product: CASIRTDIYEAFF.

This chain uses TRBV20-1 with TRBJ2-4; TRBD1 matches at 9 bases. Germline V gene sequence: CDR1 DFQATT, CDR2 SNEGSKA (reference sequence). The V segment lost 6 bases and the J segment 3 bases; nucleotides outside the gene matches: 15. CDR3 size: 17 residues. In DNA, the CDR3 is TGCAGTGCACTGGGCTACACAGGGGGCGCCGGCAAAAACATTCAGTACTTC. This translates into CSALGYTGGAGKNIQYF.

This clonotype was counted ten times or more. This chain joins TRBV4-3 and TRBJ1-5, with a weak D call TRBD1 (6 bases). CDR1 LGHNA and CDR2 YSLEER come from the germline V gene. CDR3 length: 16 amino acids. The ends were cut back, 0 bases at V and 2 bases at J, with 11 bases in the middle. As DNA, the CDR3 is TGCGCCAGCAGCCAAGACAGGGGAAGAGGCAATCAGCCCCAGCATTTT. Encoded protein: CASSQDRGRGNQPQHF.

This sequence joins TRBV20-1 and TRBJ1-2; no definite D call. The germline V and J ends were trimmed by 3 bases and 2 bases, with 7 bases remaining between them. The CDR3 has 12 residues. Per the germline V gene, CDR1 is DFQATT and CDR2 is SNEGSKA (reference sequence). The CDR3 loop reads CSARGTNYGYTF. The CDR3 nucleotides read TGCAGTGCTAGGGGAACCAACTATGGCTACACCTTC.

This clonotype was found many times. The chain has TRBV15 and TRBJ1-2; D might be TRBD1 (6 bases). The germline CDR1 and CDR2 sequences are LNHNV and YYDKDF (reference sequence). The germline V and J ends were trimmed by 3 bases and 3 bases, with 11 bases remaining between them. CDR3 length: 14 residues. The CDR3 sequence is CATSRDSMDYGYTF. The CDR3 DNA reads TGTGCCACCAGCAGGGACAGCATGGACTATGGCTACACCTTC.

This clonotype came up a few times. V and J are TRBV30 and TRBJ2-3, with D uncertain. Per germline, CDR1 GTSNPN and CDR2 SVGIG (reference sequence). Between the trimmed V and J ends, which lost 0 bases and 2 bases, there was a span of 9 bases. This CDR3 is built from 14 residues. DNA of the CDR3: TGTGCCTGGAGTGTTTCGCGGCCCACAGATACGCAGTATTTT. Amino acid sequence: CAWSVSRPTDTQYF.

This clonotype was found many times. The V gene is TRBV13, the J gene TRBJ1-3; weak D call: TRBD1 (6 bases). Between the trimmed V and J ends, which lost 5 bases and 1 base, there was a span of 24 bases. The CDR3 extends over 19 amino acids. Germline-derived CDR1 and CDR2 are PRHDT and FYEKMQ (reference sequence). In DNA, the CDR3 is TGTGCCAGCAGCCCAGGGCCAGGGGTTCTCAATCCGTCTGGAAACACCATATATTTT. Its protein is CASSPGPGVLNPSGNTIYF. Filled out from reference TRBV13 and TRBJ1-3, the complete variable domain reads AAGVIQSPRHLIKEKRETATLKCYPIPRHDTVYWYQQGPGQDPQFLISFYEKMQSDKGSIPDRFSAQQFSDYHSELNMSSLELGDSALYFCASSPGPGVLNPSGNTIYFGEGSWLTVV.

This clonotype was seen at least ten times. The gene calls are TRBV5-4 and TRBJ1-1; TRBD1 agrees at 7 bases. The CDR3 covers 15 residues. J gave up 5 bases and V 4 bases, and 11 bases lay outside the gene matches. In germline, CDR1 is SGHNT, CDR2 YYREEE (reference sequence). CDR3 coding DNA: TGTGCCAGCAGCCTGGAGGGGGCCCTGAGGACTGAAGCTTTCTTT. It encodes CASSLEGALRTEAFF.

This clonotype was seen only a few times. The rearrangement links TRBV12-3 or TRBV12-4 to TRBJ1-6, with D tentatively TRBD1 (5 bases). Trimming pared 8 bases from V and 7 bases from J, leaving 12 bases between. This CDR3 spans 13 amino acids. CDR3 nucleotide sequence: TGTGCCAGCGGGGCCACTCACAATTCACCCCTCCACTTT. Translated, it gives CASGATHNSPLHF.

V gene TRBV6-2 or TRBV6-3 combines with J gene TRBJ1-5; D ambiguous. CDR3 length equals 14 residues. In germline, CDR1 is MNHEY, CDR2 SVGEGT. V gave up 0 bases and J gave up 4 bases, with 7 bases separating them. CDR3 region: CASSYSNRNQPQHF. In nucleotides, the CDR3 is TGTGCCAGCAGTTACTCTAACAGAAATCAGCCCCAGCATTTT.

This clonotype has at least ten counts. The V gene is TRBV6-2 or TRBV6-3, the J gene TRBJ1-1; 8 nucleotides line up with TRBD1. The CDR3 runs 14 residues. V was clipped by 0 bases and J by 11 bases; unmatched bases: 8. CDR1 MNHEY and CDR2 SVGEGT come from the germline V gene. CDR3 region: CASSYSTGERRAFF. As DNA, the CDR3 is TGTGCCAGCAGTTACTCGACAGGGGAACGCCGGGCTTTCTTT.

This clonotype was seen at least ten times. The chain combines TRBV29-1 with TRBJ1-4, with D tentatively TRBD1 (6 bases). Trimming took off 4 bases at V and 7 bases at J, with 16 bases between the two ends. CDR1 and CDR2 (germline): SQVTM, ANQGSEA. The CDR3 has 14 residues. The CDR3 bases are TGCAGCGTTGGAGTCGGGGGGCGCAGTGAAAAACTGTTTTTT. Translation: CSVGVGGRSEKLFF.

This clonotype was counted only a few times. The V gene is TRBV6-6, the J gene TRBJ1-4; D unclear. The CDR3 consists of 12 residues. V dropped 6 bases and J dropped 5 bases, with 7 bases sitting between them. Germline lookup yields CDR1 MNHNY and CDR2 SVGAGI (reference sequence). CDR3 region: CASSQRNEKLFF. As DNA, the CDR3 is TGTGCCAGCAGCCAGCGGAATGAAAAACTGTTTTTT.

The sample holds a few counts of this clonotype. This chain connects TRBV28 to TRBJ1-4; D not certain. Germline lookup yields CDR1 MDHEN and CDR2 SYDVKM. The V gene lost 2 bases and the J gene lost 3 bases, with 10 bases spanning the gap. The CDR3 has 15 amino acids. The DNA for the CDR3 is TGTGCCAGCAGTTTAGGGCCGGCCCCTAATGAAAAACTGTTTTTT. Translated: CASSLGPAPNEKLFF.

The chain carries TRBV20-1 and TRBJ2-3, with TRBD2 matching 9 bases. CDR1 is DFQATT and CDR2 is SNEGSKA in the germline V gene (reference sequence). The junction had 8 bases not matched to a gene; V was cut back by 0 bases and J by 4 bases. The CDR3 has 16 residues. The CDR3 is CSARDWLAGTADTQYF. DNA for the CDR3: TGCAGTGCTAGAGATTGGCTAGCGGGAACCGCAGATACGCAGTATTTT.

In this sample, this clonotype turned up many times. V is TRBV12-3 or TRBV12-4 and J is TRBJ2-4; TRBD2 matches 8 bases. This CDR3 comprises 14 residues. Germline trimming cut 10 bases from V and 7 bases from J; bases unmatched to any gene: 12. The chain's CDR3 is CATCYSGTQNIQYF. DNA of the CDR3: TGTGCCACCTGTTATAGCGGGACCCAGAACATTCAGTACTTC.